Reported below is one T cell receptor beta chain. This record belongs to a study of shared clonotypes between healthy human individuals. The wider study: Serving as donors were a couple of women and three men, whose ages spanned 18 to 49.

CDR1 MDHEN and CDR2 SYDVKM come from the germline V gene. CDR3 size: 15 residues. V was clipped by 5 bases and J by 3 bases; unmatched bases: 5. Splitting of each subset's genomic DNA was done evenly across several immunoSEQ plates. This table comes from immunoSEQ multiplex PCR, and its TCRdb copy is limited to in-frame clones, with some not included. The repertoire consists of about 1.1 million clones, with approximately 80% occurring once and the leading ten covering under 0.6%. This clonotype was obtained from a man between 18 and 29 years old in good health. Some clones in this sample may be carry-over from other donors' samples. This chain joins TRBV28 and TRBJ1-4; 8 nucleotides match TRBD1. The sequencing sample was made of memory CD4+ T cells from PBMCs. The subset denotes: CD45RA-negative fraction. Written as DNA, the CDR3 is TGTGCCAGCAGTCCGACAGGGGCGGCTAATGAAAAACTGTTTTTT. This gives the protein CASSPTGAANEKLFF.